This TCR beta chain emerged from a study of T cell changes during pregnancy in multiple sclerosis (dated by TCRdb to about 2019). Study-level background: In women with multiple sclerosis, the researchers looked at how the T cell repertoire shifted as pregnancy progressed.

Libraries were made using the immunoSEQ multiplex PCR assay. TCRdb re-hosts the immuneACCESS table, in-frame sequences only. Its copies lack some clones; in the studies checked, an unresolved V gene accounts for under half of them, and the cause for the rest is not known. Across this sample there are about 49,000 clones, with roughly 94% seen only once. The ten top clones hold roughly 5% of the sample. As to this clone: Its antigen is currently not known. Qualities for individual bases were not recorded, and no much larger clone is one base off.

Counted from cysteine to phenylalanine, this CDR3 has 16 amino acids. CDR3 DNA only is kept here, 48 bases in frame from base 1. For this chain, trimming is 0 bases at the V end and 1 base at the J end, and the number of junction bases without a gene match is 2. The germline V gene specifies MNHEY as CDR1 and SVGAGI as CDR2. The V gene is TRBV6-5 and the J gene is TRBJ2-2, with 7 middle bases fitting TRBD2. The source was CD8+ T cells from peripheral blood mononuclear cells, collected before pregnancy. This TCR was recovered from a female donor with multiple sclerosis, enrolled in a pregnancy study. The CDR3 here reads CASSYSIAGNTGELFF. The DNA is as follows: TGTGCCAGCAGTTACTCGATAGCGGGGAACACCGGGGAGCTGTTTTTT.